The source of this T cell receptor (beta chain) is a study of OX40 agonist ivuxolimab in advanced cancers. Data came from immunoSEQ multiplex PCR; TCRdb stores just in-frame clones and leaves some out. The repertoire holds around 51,000 clones, with 70% to 80% as singletons. CDR1 and CDR2 (germline): SEHNR, FQNEAQ (reference sequence). With V trimmed by 3 bases and J by 4 bases, 5 bases remained unmatched. This CDR3 is 16 amino acids long. The clonotype originates from an adult with an advanced solid tumor such as melanoma, head and neck, liver or kidney cancer. The sample in question was CD4+ or CD8+ T cells sorted from blood, obtained in a trial of the OX40 agonist ivuxolimab. The chain recombines TRBV7-9 with TRBJ2-3, with 12 bases matching TRBD2. Here the CDR3 reads CASSFDLAGGADTQYF. The CDR3 DNA is TGTGCCAGCAGCTTCGACCTAGCGGGAGGGGCAGATACGCAGTATTTT.